Below, 13 T cell receptor beta chains from the same sample are listed, as sequenced in a study of CXCR3-negative and CXCR3-positive naive CD8 T cells. Overall study findings and caveats: TRB CDR3s of CXCR3-positive naive cells were more hydrophobic than those of CXCR3-negative naive cells.

Libraries were UMI-labeled 5' RACE TRB cDNA. From its re-call of the 5' RACE reads, TCRdb lists each CDR3 protein once, without DNA. This sample's table has 130,000 or so distinct CDR3 sequences. Their target antigens are unknown. Sequenced input: naive CXCR3+ CD8+ T cells from blood. Subset here: CD45RO-CCR7+CD27+CD95- naive CD8+ T cells expressing CXCR3 (TNR3+). These TCRs come from a human donor in good health. Some clones in this sample may be carry-over from other donors' samples.

This chain joins TRBV29-1 and TRBJ2-2. Germline CDR1 reads SQVTM; CDR2 reads ANQGSEA. This CDR3 region has 15 residues. The CDR3 is CSVDVQQENTGELFF.

The rearrangement joins TRBV12-3 or TRBV12-4 to TRBJ2-1; with no DNA, the TCRdb D assignment of TRBD1 cannot be verified. The CDR3 is 15 residues long. The CDR3 reads CASRQGASPYNEQFF.

The rearrangement uses TRBV11-3 and TRBJ2-7; TCRdb proposes TRBD1, but this gene call is untestable without DNA. This CDR3 contains 16 residues. The V gene's germline CDR1 is SGHNT and CDR2 YENEEA. Here the CDR3 reads CASSLDRTASSYEQYF.

The genes are TRBV29-1 and TRBJ2-1; TCRdb lists TRBD1, though no DNA is available to test this call. The CDR3 contains 17 residues. Germline values: CDR1 SQVTM, CDR2 ANQGSEA. The CDR3 sequence is CSVEGEFRGMGYNEQFF.

The chain is built from TRBV2 and TRBJ1-1; TCRdb selects TRBD1, and the lack of DNA leaves this call unchecked. Germline lookup yields CDR1 SNHLY and CDR2 FYNNEI. The CDR3 totals 18 residues. The CDR3 sequence is CASSEERGTVNAYTEAFF. The variable domain in full, with the rest retrieved from reference TRBV2 and TRBJ1-1, is EPEVTQTPSHQVTQMGQEVILRCVPISNHLYFYWYRQILGQKVEFLVSFYNNEISEKSEIFDDQFSVERPDGSNFTLKIRSTKLEDSAMYFCASSEERGTVNAYTEAFFGQGTRLTVV.

The chain combines TRBV24-1 with TRBJ2-1. This CDR3 comprises 15 residues. Germline CDR1 KGHDR, CDR2 SFDVKD. CDR3 region: CATSVGLNSGDEQFF.

This rearrangement joins TRBV4-1 to TRBJ2-3; TCRdb names TRBD2, which stays unverified in the absence of DNA. CDR1 MGHRA and CDR2 YSYEKL come from the germline V gene. The CDR3 contains 17 residues. The CDR3 loop is CASSQRPGLAGGDTQYF.

The chain uses TRBV29-1 and TRBJ2-3; TCRdb proposes TRBD1, but this gene call is untestable without DNA. Germline assignment: CDR1 SQVTM and CDR2 ANQGSEA. This CDR3 has 13 amino acids. The CDR3 loop is CSAFGGVEDTQYF.

The chain employs TRBV29-1 and TRBJ2-1. Germline assignment: CDR1 SQVTM and CDR2 ANQGSEA. The CDR3 totals 13 residues. Here the CDR3 reads CSTLEANYNEQFF.

V and J are TRBV7-2 and TRBJ2-3; the TCRdb D gene call, TRBD2, has no DNA to confirm it. The length of the CDR3 is 16 residues. Germline assignment: CDR1 SGHTA and CDR2 FQGNSA. The CDR3 region is CASSLGLAGATDTQYF.

J is TRBJ2-1 and V is TRBV29-1; the D gene TCRdb calls, TRBD2, cannot be checked with no DNA. The CDR3 length is 14 residues. From germline, CDR1 is SQVTM and CDR2 ANQGSEA. The CDR3 spells CSVVTTASYNEQFF.

The V and J genes are TRBV29-1 and TRBJ2-7; TCRdb selects TRBD2, and the lack of DNA leaves this call unchecked. Germline-derived CDR1 and CDR2 are SQVTM and ANQGSEA. The CDR3 has 14 residues. CDR3 in amino acids: CSVVGLVAGGEQYF.

V and J are TRBV7-6 and TRBJ1-3; the TCRdb call, TRBD1, lacks DNA for checking. This CDR3 spans 15 amino acids. Germline CDR1 and CDR2: SGHVS and FNYEAQ. The CDR3 spells CASSLEGAAGNTIYF. The full variable domain, completed using reference TRBV7-6 and TRBJ1-3, is GAGVSQSPRYKVTKRGQDVALRCDPISGHVSLYWYRQALGQGPEFLTYFNYEAQQDKSGLPNDRFSAERPEGSISTLTIQRTEQRDSAMYRCASSLEGAAGNTIYFGEGSWLTVV.